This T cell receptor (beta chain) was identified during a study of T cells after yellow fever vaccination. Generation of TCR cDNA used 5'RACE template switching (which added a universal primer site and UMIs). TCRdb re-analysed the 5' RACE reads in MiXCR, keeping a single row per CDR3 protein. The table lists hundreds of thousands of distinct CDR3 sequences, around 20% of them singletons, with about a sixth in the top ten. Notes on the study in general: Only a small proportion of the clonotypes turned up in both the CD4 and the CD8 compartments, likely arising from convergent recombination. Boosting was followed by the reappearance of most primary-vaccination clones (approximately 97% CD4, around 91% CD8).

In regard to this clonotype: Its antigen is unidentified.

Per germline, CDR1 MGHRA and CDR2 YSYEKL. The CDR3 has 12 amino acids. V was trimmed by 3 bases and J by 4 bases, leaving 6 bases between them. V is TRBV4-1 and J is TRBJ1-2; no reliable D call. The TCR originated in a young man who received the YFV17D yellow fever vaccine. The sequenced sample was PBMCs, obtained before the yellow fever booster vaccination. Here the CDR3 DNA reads TGCGCCAGCAGCCACGGGAGCTATGGCTACACCTTC. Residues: CASSHGSYGYTF.